These T cell receptor beta chains were read from a single sample in a study of Ad26.COV2.S vaccination and SARS-CoV-2 variants. The method was immunoSEQ multiplex PCR; TCRdb's version includes in-frame clones alone and lacks a portion of them. This table holds 300,000 to 350,000 clones, 86% found once. The specimen was peripheral blood, collected in a trial of Ad26.COV2.S vaccine versus placebo. Receptors were obtained from a person between 18 and 65 years old who received the Ad26.COV2.S COVID-19 vaccine or a placebo. Each CDR3 is given with its conserved first and last residue. The D gene is left open where the match is weak. Rows may omit the clone size; those that give it use once, few, many or a size class.

v_call	j_call	d_call	cdr3_length	clone_size	cdr3_aa	cdr3_nt
TRBV4-3	TRBJ1-4	NA	17	NA	CASSQDQTGPTNEKLFF	TGCGCCAGCAGCCAAGATCAGACCGGCCCAACTAATGAAAAACTGTTTTTT
TRBV28	TRBJ1-1	NA	11	once	CASSITGGAFF	TGTGCCAGCAGTATAACAGGTGGAGCTTTCTTT
TRBV24-1	TRBJ2-1	TRBD2	13	NA	CATREAGSGEQFF	TGTGCCACCAGGGAAGCGGGGAGCGGTGAGCAGTTCTTC
TRBV25-1	TRBJ1-6	NA	14	NA	CASSEPPENSPLHF	TGTGCCAGCAGTGAACCCCCGGAAAATTCACCCCTCCACTTT
TRBV19	TRBJ2-7	NA	14	NA	CASSIGPVWGEQYF	TGTGCCAGTAGTATTGGACCTGTTTGGGGCGAGCAGTACTTC
TRBV18	TRBJ1-1	NA	17	NA	CASSPRYAGMRDTEAFF	TGTGCCAGCTCACCACGATACGCGGGGATGAGGGACACTGAAGCTTTCTTT
TRBV6-2/TRBV6-3	TRBJ1-5	NA	15	NA	CASSYFGRNNQPQHF	TGTGCCAGCAGTTACTTCGGACGGAACAATCAGCCCCAGCATTTT
TRBV9	TRBJ2-3	TRBD2	17	NA	CASSDVLGLDRTDTQYF	TGTGCCAGCAGCGATGTACTGGGACTAGATAGGACAGATACGCAGTATTTT
TRBV5-1	TRBJ2-7	TRBD2	14	medium-sized	CASSWGTSGIEQYF	TGCGCCAGCAGCTGGGGTACTAGCGGCATCGAGCAGTACTTC
TRBV7-2	TRBJ1-2	NA	14	NA	CASSFTGPRRDYTF	TGTGCCAGCAGCTTTACCGGGCCTCGGCGTGACTACACCTTC
TRBV18	TRBJ1-1	NA	14	NA	CASSPSGGLTEAFF	TGTGCCAGCTCACCATCCGGGGGGTTGACTGAAGCTTTCTTT
TRBV9	TRBJ2-7	NA	13	NA	CASSRGRDYEQYF	TGTGCCAGCAGTAGGGGGAGGGACTACGAGCAGTACTTC
TRBV2	TRBJ1-2	NA	15	NA	CASSGLKGFNYGYTF	TGTGCCAGCAGTGGTTTGAAGGGGTTTAACTATGGCTACACCTTC
TRBV6-6	TRBJ1-2	TRBD1	12	NA	CASSSGTVGYTF	TGTGCCAGCAGTTCCGGGACAGTTGGCTACACCTTC
TRBV19	TRBJ1-1	TRBD1	12	NA	CASSETGAEAFF	TGTGCCAGTAGCGAGACAGGGGCCGAAGCTTTCTTT
TRBV5-5	TRBJ2-7	TRBD1	15	NA	CASSPGTGLLYEQYF	TGTGCCAGCAGCCCCGGGACAGGCCTGCTCTACGAGCAGTACTTC
TRBV4-3	TRBJ2-7	NA	16	NA	CATIPQAFWVPYEQYF	TGCGCCACTATCCCGCAGGCGTTTTGGGTACCCTACGAGCAGTACTTC
TRBV5-4	TRBJ1-1	TRBD1	16	few	CASSLELNRGDTEAFF	TGTGCCAGCAGCTTGGAATTGAACAGGGGGGACACTGAAGCTTTCTTT
TRBV3-1/TRBV3-2	TRBJ2-3	TRBD2	16	NA	CASSQDGLAVTDTQYF	TGTGCCAGCAGCCAAGATGGGCTAGCGGTGACAGATACGCAGTATTTT
TRBV18	TRBJ2-7	TRBD1	16	NA	CASSWWRGRGPGEQYF	TGTGCCAGCTCATGGTGGAGGGGCAGGGGGCCGGGAGAGCAGTACTTC
TRBV11-3	TRBJ2-2	TRBD2	15	NA	CASSSGLGFPGELFF	TGTGCCAGCAGCTCGGGACTAGGTTTTCCCGGGGAGCTGTTTTTT
TRBV18	TRBJ2-1	NA	16	NA	CASSPREPLSYNEQFF	TGTGCCAGCTCACCGCGAGAGCCGCTATCCTACAATGAGCAGTTCTTC
TRBV9	TRBJ2-1	TRBD2	17	NA	CASSVESRSSGRNEQFF	TGTGCCAGCAGCGTAGAAAGTAGGTCTAGCGGGAGAAATGAGCAGTTCTTC
TRBV19	TRBJ1-1	NA	15	few	CASSMGRAMNTEAFF	TGTGCCAGTAGTATGGGGCGGGCCATGAACACTGAAGCTTTCTTT
TRBV13	TRBJ2-3	TRBD2	15	many	CASSLSGGITDTQYF	TGTGCCAGCAGCTTAAGCGGGGGGATCACAGATACGCAGTATTTT
TRBV9	TRBJ1-4	NA	15	NA	CASSVTGRSNEKLFF	TGTGCCAGCAGCGTAACGGGCAGAAGTAATGAAAAACTGTTTTTT
TRBV28	TRBJ1-2	NA	16	NA	CASSLLPRAGGDGYTF	TGTGCCAGCAGTTTATTACCCCGCGCCGGCGGGGACGGCTACACCTTC
TRBV5-1	TRBJ2-1	NA	13	few	CASSLAGGNEQFF	TGCGCCAGCAGCTTGGCTGGGGGAAATGAGCAGTTCTTC
TRBV4-2	TRBJ2-1	TRBD1	14	NA	CASSPRGPVDEQFF	TGTGCCAGCAGCCCAAGGGGGCCGGTCGATGAGCAGTTCTTC
TRBV27	TRBJ2-3	NA	16	NA	CASSANKGGRTDTQYF	TGTGCCAGCAGTGCCAACAAGGGAGGTCGGACAGATACGCAGTATTTT
TRBV28	TRBJ2-7	TRBD1	13	NA	CASRGEGAREQYF	TGTGCCAGCAGAGGTGAGGGGGCACGTGAGCAGTACTTC
TRBV7-2	TRBJ2-1	NA	13	NA	CASSFFGSNEQFF	TGTGCCAGCAGCTTTTTCGGGAGCAATGAGCAGTTCTTC
TRBV3-1/TRBV3-2	TRBJ2-2	TRBD2	17	NA	CASSQLAGGPYTGELFF	TGTGCCAGCAGCCAACTAGCGGGGGGGCCTTACACCGGGGAGCTGTTTTTT
TRBV9	TRBJ1-4	TRBD1	15	few	CASSVTTGPNEKLFF	TGTGCCAGCAGCGTCACGACAGGGCCCAATGAAAAACTGTTTTTT
TRBV25-1	TRBJ2-1	NA	15	NA	CASSAQSGSYNEQFF	TGTGCCAGCAGTGCACAGAGCGGGTCCTACAATGAGCAGTTCTTC
TRBV7-9	TRBJ2-1	NA	13	NA	CASSLPGGDEQFF	TGTGCCAGCAGCTTACCGGGGGGCGATGAGCAGTTCTTC
TRBV10-3	TRBJ1-4	TRBD1	14	few	CATRLGDRGPKLFF	TGTGCCACCCGGTTAGGGGACAGGGGGCCAAAACTGTTTTTT
TRBV27	TRBJ1-5	TRBD1	15	once	CASSRTGASNQPQHF	TGTGCCAGCAGTCGGACAGGGGCCAGCAATCAGCCCCAGCATTTT
TRBV7-3	TRBJ2-2	NA	13	NA	CASSHGNTGELFF	TGTGCCAGCAGCCACGGGAACACCGGGGAGCTGTTTTTT
TRBV5-1	TRBJ1-3	NA	12	NA	CASSFNQGTIYF	TGCGCCAGCAGCTTTAACCAGGGCACCATATATTTT
TRBV18	TRBJ2-5	TRBD1	16	once	CASSPVLTGGAETQYF	TGTGCCAGCTCACCAGTTTTGACAGGGGGCGCAGAGACCCAGTACTTC
TRBV3-1/TRBV3-2	TRBJ2-1	NA	14	NA	CASSQTDSYNEQFF	TGTGCCAGCAGCCAAACTGACTCCTACAATGAGCAGTTCTTC
TRBV5-4	TRBJ2-2	TRBD2	16	NA	CASSPGLAGVTGELFF	TGTGCCAGCAGCCCCGGGCTAGCGGGAGTCACCGGGGAGCTGTTTTTT
TRBV7-2	TRBJ2-7	NA	16	NA	CASSQFPPGTGRGQYF	TGTGCCAGCAGCCAATTCCCGCCTGGGACGGGTCGGGGGCAGTACTTC
TRBV24-1	TRBJ2-1	NA	14	NA	CATSDSGRLGEQFF	TGTGCCACCAGTGACTCTGGACGTCTCGGAGAGCAGTTCTTC
TRBV2	TRBJ1-2	NA	15	NA	CASRPSGQNVYGYTF	TGTGCCAGCAGGCCTAGCGGACAGAATGTCTATGGCTACACCTTC
TRBV9	TRBJ1-4	TRBD1	17	few	CASSKKTPGTENEKLFF	TGTGCCAGCAGTAAGAAAACCCCCGGGACAGAGAATGAAAAACTGTTTTTT
TRBV9	TRBJ1-4	NA	17	NA	CASSPTAHTTTNEKLFF	TGTGCCAGCAGCCCGACAGCTCATACCACAACTAATGAAAAACTGTTTTTT
TRBV7-9	TRBJ2-7	NA	13	once	CASRYSSLSEQYF	TGTGCCAGCAGGTACTCGAGCTTGTCCGAGCAGTACTTC
TRBV27	TRBJ2-1	TRBD2	15	once	CASSSGLAGGHEQFF	TGTGCCAGCAGTTCGGGACTAGCGGGAGGTCATGAGCAGTTCTTC
TRBV7-6	TRBJ2-3	NA	13	NA	CASSPSPSDTQYF	TGTGCCAGCAGCCCATCCCCTTCAGATACGCAGTATTTT
TRBV24-1	TRBJ2-3	NA	14	NA	CATSDLVHTDTQYF	TGTGCCACCAGTGATTTAGTCCACACAGATACGCAGTATTTT
TRBV3-1/TRBV3-2	TRBJ1-3	NA	19	NA	CASSEGVAITVGSGNTIYF	TGTGCCAGCAGCGAAGGAGTAGCCATAACAGTTGGATCTGGAAACACCATATATTTT
TRBV7-9	TRBJ2-2	TRBD2	16	NA	CASSLTSGRGTGELFF	TGTGCCAGCAGCCTGACTAGCGGGAGGGGTACCGGGGAGCTGTTTTTT
TRBV5-1	TRBJ2-1	TRBD2	16	NA	CASSYLSTSVDNEQFF	TGCGCCAGCAGCTATTTATCGACTAGCGTTGACAATGAGCAGTTCTTC
TRBV18	TRBJ1-3	NA	15	NA	CASSPTQGRGNTIYF	TGTGCCAGCTCACCAACGCAGGGAAGGGGAAACACCATATATTTT
TRBV4-3	TRBJ1-6	NA	16	once	CASSRHRSSYNSPLHF	TGCGCCAGCAGCCGTCACAGGAGCTCCTATAATTCACCCCTCCACTTT
TRBV5-6	TRBJ2-1	NA	14	once	CASSVGLLYNEQFF	TGTGCCAGCAGCGTGGGACTTCTGTACAATGAGCAGTTCTTC
TRBV7-2	TRBJ2-2	NA	16	NA	CASFKVAGALTGELFF	TGTGCCAGTTTCAAGGTGGCAGGGGCCCTCACCGGGGAGCTGTTTTTT
TRBV4-3	TRBJ2-5	NA	15	once	CASSQGRGIGETQYF	TGCGCCAGCAGCCAAGGAAGGGGGATAGGTGAGACCCAGTACTTC